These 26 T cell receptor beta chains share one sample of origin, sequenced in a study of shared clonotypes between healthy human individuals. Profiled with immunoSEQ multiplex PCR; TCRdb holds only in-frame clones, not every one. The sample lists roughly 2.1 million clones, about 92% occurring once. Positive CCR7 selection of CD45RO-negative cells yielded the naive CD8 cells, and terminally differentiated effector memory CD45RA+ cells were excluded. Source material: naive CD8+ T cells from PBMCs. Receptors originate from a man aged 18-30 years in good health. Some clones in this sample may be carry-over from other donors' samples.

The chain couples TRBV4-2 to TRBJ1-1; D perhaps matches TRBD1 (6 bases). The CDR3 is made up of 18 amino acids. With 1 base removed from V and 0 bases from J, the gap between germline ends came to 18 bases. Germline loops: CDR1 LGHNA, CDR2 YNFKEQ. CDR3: CASSQGPLRQAMNTEAFF. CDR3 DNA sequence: TGTGCCAGCAGCCAAGGACCCCTTAGACAGGCCATGAACACTGAAGCTTTCTTT.

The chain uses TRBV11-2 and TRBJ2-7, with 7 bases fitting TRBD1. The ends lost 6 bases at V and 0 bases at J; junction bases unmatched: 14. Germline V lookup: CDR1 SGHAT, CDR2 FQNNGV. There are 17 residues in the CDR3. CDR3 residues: CASRGQIYSRSSYEQYF. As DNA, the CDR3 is TGTGCCAGCAGGGGACAGATATATAGCCGCAGCTCCTACGAGCAGTACTTC.

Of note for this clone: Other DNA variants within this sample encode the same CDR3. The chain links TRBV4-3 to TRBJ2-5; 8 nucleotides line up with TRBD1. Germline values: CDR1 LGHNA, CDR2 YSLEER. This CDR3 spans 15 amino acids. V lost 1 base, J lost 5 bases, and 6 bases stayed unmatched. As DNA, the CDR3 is TGCGCCAGCAGCCAAGTTCAGGGGGCGGGCGAGACCCAGTACTTC. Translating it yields CASSQVQGAGETQYF.

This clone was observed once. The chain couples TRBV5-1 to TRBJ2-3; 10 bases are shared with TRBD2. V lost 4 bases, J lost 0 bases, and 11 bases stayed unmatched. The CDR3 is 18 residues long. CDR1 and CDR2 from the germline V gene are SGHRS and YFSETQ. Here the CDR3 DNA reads TGCGCCAGCAGCCCGACTAGCGGGTTGACGCTAAGCACAGATACGCAGTATTTT. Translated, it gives CASSPTSGLTLSTDTQYF. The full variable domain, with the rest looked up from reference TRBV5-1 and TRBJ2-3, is KAGVTQTPRYLIKTRGQQVTLSCSPISGHRSVSWYQQTPGQGLQFLFEYFSETQRNKGNFPGRFSGRQFSNSRSEMNVSTLELGDSALYLCASSPTSGLTLSTDTQYFGPGTRLTVL.

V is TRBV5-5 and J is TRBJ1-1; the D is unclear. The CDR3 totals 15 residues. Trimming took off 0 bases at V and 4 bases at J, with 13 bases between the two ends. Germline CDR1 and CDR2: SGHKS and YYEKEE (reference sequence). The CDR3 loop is CASSLAGVEATEAFF. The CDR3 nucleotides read TGTGCCAGCAGCTTGGCCGGGGTAGAGGCCACTGAAGCTTTCTTT.

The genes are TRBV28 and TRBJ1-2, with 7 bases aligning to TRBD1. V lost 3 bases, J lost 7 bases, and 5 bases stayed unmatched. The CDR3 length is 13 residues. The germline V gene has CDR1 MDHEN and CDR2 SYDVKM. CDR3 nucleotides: TGTGCCAGCAGTTTCTCACAGGGGTTTGGCTACACCTTC. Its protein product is CASSFSQGFGYTF.

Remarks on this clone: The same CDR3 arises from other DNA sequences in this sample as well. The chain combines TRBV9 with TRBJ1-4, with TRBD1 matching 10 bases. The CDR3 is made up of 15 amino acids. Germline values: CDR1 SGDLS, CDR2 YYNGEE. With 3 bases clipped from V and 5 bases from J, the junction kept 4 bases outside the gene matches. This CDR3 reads CASSGGQGGNEKLFF. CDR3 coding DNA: TGTGCCAGCAGCGGAGGACAGGGGGGGAATGAAAAACTGTTTTTT. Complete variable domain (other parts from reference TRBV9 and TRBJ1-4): DSGVTQTPKHLITATGQRVTLRCSPRSGDLSVYWYQQSLDQGLQFLIQYYNGEERAKGNILERFSAQQFPDLHSELNLSSLELGDSALYFCASSGGQGGNEKLFFGSGTQLSVL.

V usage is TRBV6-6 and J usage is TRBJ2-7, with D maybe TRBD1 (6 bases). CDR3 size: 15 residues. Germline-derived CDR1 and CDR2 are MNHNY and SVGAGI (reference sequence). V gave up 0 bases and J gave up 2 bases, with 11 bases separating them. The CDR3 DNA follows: TGTGCCAGCAGTTACTCCGACAGGAGGACCTACGAGCAGTACTTC. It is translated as CASSYSDRRTYEQYF.

The CDR3 DNA is TGTGCAAGTCGCTCCGGGCCGATCCATGAGCAGTTCTTC. Translated: CASRSGPIHEQFF. The chain is built from TRBV12-2 and TRBJ2-1. TRBV12-2 counts as a pseudogene. This CDR3 has 13 residues.

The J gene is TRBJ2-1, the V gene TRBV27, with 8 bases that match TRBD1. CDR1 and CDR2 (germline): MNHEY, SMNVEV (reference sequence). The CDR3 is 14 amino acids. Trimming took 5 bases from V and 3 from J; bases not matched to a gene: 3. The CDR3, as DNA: TGTGCCAGCAGTCCAGGGGGCGTCTACAATGAGCAGTTCTTC. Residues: CASSPGGVYNEQFF.

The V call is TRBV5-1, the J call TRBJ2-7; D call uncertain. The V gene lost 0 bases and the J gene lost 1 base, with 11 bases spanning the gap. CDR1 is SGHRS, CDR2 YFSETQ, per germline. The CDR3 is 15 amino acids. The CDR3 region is CASSLGNALSYEQYF. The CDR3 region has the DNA TGCGCCAGCAGCTTGGGCAACGCCTTGTCCTACGAGCAGTACTTC.

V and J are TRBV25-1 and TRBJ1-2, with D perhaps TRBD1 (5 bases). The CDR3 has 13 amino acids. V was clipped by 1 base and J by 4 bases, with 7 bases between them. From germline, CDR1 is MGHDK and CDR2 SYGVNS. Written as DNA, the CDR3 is TGTGCCAGCAGTGAATCTGACAGCTATGGCTACACCTTC. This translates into CASSESDSYGYTF.

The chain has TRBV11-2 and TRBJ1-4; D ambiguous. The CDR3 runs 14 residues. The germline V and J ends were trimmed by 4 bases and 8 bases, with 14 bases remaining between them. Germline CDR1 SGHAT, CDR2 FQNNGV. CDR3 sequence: CASSSWKEGEKLFF. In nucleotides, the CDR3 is TGTGCCAGCAGCTCCTGGAAGGAAGGGGAAAAACTGTTTTTT.

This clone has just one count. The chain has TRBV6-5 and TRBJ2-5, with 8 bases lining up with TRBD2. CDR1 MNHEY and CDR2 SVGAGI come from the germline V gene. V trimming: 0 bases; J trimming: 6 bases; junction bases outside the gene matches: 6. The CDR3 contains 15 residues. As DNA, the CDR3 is TGTGCCAGCAGTTACTCGTCGGGAGGGCCCCAGACCCAGTACTTC. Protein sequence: CASSYSSGGPQTQYF.

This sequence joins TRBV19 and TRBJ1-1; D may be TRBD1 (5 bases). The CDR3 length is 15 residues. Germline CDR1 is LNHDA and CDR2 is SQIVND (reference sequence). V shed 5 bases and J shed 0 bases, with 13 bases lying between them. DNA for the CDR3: TGTGCCAGTAGTCCTCCGGGACTGCTGAACACTGAAGCTTTCTTT. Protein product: CASSPPGLLNTEAFF.

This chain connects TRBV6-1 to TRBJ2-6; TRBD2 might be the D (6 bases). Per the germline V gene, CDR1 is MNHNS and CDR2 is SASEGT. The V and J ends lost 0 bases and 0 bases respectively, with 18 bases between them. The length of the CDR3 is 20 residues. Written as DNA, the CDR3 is TGTGCCAGCAGTGAAGCGCTTCTAGCGCAGAGAGTCTCTGGGGCCAACGTCCTGACTTTC. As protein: CASSEALLAQRVSGANVLTF.

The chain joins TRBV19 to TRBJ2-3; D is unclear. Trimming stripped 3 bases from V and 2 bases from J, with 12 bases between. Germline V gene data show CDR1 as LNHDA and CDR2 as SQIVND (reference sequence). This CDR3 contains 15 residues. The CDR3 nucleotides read TGTGCCAGTAGTATCACCAGGAGACCCACAGATACGCAGTATTTT. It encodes CASSITRRPTDTQYF.

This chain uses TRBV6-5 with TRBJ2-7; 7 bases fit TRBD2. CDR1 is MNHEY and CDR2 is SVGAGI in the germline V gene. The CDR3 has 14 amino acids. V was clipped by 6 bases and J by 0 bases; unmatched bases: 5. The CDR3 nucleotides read TGTGCCAGCAGACCGGGCGGGAGCTCCTACGAGCAGTACTTC. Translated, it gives CASRPGGSSYEQYF.

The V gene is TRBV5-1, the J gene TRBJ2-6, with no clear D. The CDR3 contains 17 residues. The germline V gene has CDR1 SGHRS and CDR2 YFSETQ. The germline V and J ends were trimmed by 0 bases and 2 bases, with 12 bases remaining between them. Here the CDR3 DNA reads TGCGCCAGCAGCTTGGAGGTGTGGCAAGCTGGGGCCAACGTCCTGACTTTC. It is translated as CASSLEVWQAGANVLTF.

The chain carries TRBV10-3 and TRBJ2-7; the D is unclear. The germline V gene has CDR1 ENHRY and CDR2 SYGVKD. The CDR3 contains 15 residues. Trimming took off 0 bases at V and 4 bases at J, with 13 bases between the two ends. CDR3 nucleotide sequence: TGTGCCATCAGTGAGTCGCTCGGCCGCTCGTACGAGCAGTACTTC. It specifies CAISESLGRSYEQYF.

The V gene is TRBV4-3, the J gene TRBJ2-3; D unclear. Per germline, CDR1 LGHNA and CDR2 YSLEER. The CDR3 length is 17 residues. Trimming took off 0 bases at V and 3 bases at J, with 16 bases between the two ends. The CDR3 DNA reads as TGCGCCAGCAGCCAAGATCTTTGGGCAGTACTAACAGATACGCAGTATTTT. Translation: CASSQDLWAVLTDTQYF.

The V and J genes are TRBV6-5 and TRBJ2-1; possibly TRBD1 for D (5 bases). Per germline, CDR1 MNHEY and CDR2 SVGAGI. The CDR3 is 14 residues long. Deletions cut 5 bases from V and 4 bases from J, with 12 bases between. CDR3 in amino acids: CASSPTDSYNEQFF. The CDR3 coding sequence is TGTGCCAGCAGTCCCACCGACAGTTACAATGAGCAGTTCTTC.

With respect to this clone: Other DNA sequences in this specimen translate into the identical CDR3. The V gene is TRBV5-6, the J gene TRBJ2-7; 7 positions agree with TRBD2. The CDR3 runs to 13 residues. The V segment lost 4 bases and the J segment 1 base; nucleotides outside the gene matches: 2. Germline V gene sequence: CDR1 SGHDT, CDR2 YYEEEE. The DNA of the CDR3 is TGTGCCAGCAGCCCGGGGGGTTCCTACGAGCAGTACTTC. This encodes CASSPGGSYEQYF.

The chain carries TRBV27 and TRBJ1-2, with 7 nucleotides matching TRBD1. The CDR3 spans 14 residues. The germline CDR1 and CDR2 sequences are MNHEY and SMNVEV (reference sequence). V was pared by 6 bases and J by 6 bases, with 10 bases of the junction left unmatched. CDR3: CASRKIQGRNGYTF. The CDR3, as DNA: TGTGCCAGCAGAAAGATACAGGGGCGAAATGGCTACACCTTC.

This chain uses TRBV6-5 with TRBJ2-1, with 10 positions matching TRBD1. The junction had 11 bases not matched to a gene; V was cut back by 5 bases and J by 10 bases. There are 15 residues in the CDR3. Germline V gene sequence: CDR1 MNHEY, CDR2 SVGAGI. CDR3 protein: CASSRIRQGAGEQFF. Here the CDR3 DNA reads TGTGCCAGCAGTCGAATACGACAGGGGGCAGGAGAGCAGTTCTTC.

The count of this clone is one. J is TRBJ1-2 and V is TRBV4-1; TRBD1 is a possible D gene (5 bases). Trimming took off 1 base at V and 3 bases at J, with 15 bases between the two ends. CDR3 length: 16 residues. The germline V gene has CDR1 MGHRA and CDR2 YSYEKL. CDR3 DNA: TGCGCCAGCAGCCAAGCCGGGGGGTGGGGAGACTATGGCTACACCTTC. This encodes CASSQAGGWGDYGYTF.